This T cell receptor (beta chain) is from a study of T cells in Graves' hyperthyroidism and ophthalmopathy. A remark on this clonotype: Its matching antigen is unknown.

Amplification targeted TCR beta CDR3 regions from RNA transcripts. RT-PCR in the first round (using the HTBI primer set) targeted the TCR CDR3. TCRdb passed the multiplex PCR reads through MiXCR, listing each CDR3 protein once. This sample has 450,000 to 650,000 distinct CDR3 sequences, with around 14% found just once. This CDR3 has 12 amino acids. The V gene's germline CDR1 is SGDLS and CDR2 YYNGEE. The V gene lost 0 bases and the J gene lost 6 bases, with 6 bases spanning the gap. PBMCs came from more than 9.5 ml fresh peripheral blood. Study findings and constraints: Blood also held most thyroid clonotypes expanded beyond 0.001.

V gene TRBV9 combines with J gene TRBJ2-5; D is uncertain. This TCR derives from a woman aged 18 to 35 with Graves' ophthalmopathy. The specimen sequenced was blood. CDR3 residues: CASSVDLKTQYF. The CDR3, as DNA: TGTGCCAGCAGCGTAGATTTGAAGACCCAGTACTTC.